The text below deals with one T cell receptor beta chain. These data are taken from a study of CD8 T cells in Susac syndrome. TCR beta sequences were obtained from blood CD8+ and CD4+ T cells. RNA, at about 0.45 to 1 ug, was reverse transcribed with random hexamers. immunoSEQ multiplex PCR amplified TCR beta CDR3 across 54 Vbeta, 13 Jbeta. TCRdb re-derived calls from the immunoSEQ multiplex PCR reads in MiXCR, one entry per CDR3 protein. Among 200,000 to 250,000 distinct CDR3 sequences listed, roughly 96% were seen once. This CDR3 is built from 16 residues. Germline lookup yields CDR1 MNHEY and CDR2 SVGEGT. Trimming shortened V by 0 bases and J by 7 bases, and 15 bases separated the two germline ends.

This chain joins TRBV6-2 or TRBV6-3 and TRBJ2-2; D is tentatively TRBD1 or TRBD2 (6 bases each). The receptor was isolated from a human donor with multiple sclerosis. Sequencing input: CD4+ T cells from PBMCs. The CDR3 loop is CASSYSIRGPGGELFF. The CDR3 DNA reads as TGTGCCAGCAGTTACTCGATTCGGGGGCCCGGCGGGGAGCTGTTTTTT.